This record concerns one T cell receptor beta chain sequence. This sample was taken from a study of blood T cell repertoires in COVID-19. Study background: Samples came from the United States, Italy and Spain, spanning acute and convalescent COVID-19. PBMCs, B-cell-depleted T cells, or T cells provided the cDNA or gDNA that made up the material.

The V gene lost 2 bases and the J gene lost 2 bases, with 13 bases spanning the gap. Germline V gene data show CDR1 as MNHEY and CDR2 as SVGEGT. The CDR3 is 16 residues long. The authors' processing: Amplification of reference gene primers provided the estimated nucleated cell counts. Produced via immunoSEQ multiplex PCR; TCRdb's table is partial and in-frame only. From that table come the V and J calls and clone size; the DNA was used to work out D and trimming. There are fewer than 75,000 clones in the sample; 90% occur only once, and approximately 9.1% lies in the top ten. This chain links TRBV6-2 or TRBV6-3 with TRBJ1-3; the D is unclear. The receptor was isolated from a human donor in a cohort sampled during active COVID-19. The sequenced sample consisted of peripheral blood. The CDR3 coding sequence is TGTGCCAGCAGTTACCTAGATCCTACGCCTGGAAACACCATATATTTT. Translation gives CASSYLDPTPGNTIYF.